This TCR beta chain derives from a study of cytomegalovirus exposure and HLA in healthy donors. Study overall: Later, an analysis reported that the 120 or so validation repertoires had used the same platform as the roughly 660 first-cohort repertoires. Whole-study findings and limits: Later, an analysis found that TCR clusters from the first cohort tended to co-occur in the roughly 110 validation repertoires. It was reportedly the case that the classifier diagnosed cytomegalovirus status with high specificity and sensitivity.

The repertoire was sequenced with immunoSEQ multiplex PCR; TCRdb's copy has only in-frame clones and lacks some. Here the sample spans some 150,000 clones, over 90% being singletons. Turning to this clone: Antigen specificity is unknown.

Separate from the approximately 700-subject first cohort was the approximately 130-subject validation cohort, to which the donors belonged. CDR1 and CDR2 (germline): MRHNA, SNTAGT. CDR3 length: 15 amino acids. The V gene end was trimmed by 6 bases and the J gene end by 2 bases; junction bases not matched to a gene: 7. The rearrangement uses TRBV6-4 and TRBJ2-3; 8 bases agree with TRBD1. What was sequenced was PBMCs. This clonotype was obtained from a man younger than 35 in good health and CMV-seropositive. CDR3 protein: CASSRTGFNTDTQYF. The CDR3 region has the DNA TGTGCCAGCAGCCGGACAGGGTTTAACACAGATACGCAGTATTTT.